This TCR beta chain was sequenced for a study of cytomegalovirus exposure and HLA in healthy donors. PCR employed 60 Vbeta and 13 Jbeta primers. Data came from immunoSEQ multiplex PCR; TCRdb stores just in-frame clones and leaves some out. The sample shows around 170,000 clones, about 80% of them seen only once. CDR1 and CDR2 (germline): SGDLS, YYNGEE. The trim removed 4 bases at V and 5 bases at J, leaving 15 bases unmatched. The CDR3 is made up of 18 amino acids. Sequenced material: PBMCs. The chain uses TRBV9 and TRBJ1-5; 10 nucleotides line up with TRBD1. The TCR was taken from a woman aged 25 to 39 in good health and CMV-seronegative. The CDR3 loop reads CASSPQPTGGLSYQPQHF. The CDR3 nucleotides are TGTGCCAGCAGCCCCCAACCGACAGGGGGCTTATCTTATCAGCCCCAGCATTTT.